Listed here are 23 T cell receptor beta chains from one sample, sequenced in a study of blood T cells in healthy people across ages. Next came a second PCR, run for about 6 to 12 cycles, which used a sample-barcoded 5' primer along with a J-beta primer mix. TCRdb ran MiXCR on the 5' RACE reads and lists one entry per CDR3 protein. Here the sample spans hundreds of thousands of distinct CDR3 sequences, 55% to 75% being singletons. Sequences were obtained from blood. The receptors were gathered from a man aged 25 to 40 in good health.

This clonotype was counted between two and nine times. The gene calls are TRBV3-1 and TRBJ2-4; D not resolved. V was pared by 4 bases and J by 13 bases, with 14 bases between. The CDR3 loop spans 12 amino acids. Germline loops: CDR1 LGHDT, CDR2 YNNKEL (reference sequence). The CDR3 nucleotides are TGTGCCAGCAGCCTCGACCTCGCAGAGCAGTACTTC. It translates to CASSLDLAEQYF.

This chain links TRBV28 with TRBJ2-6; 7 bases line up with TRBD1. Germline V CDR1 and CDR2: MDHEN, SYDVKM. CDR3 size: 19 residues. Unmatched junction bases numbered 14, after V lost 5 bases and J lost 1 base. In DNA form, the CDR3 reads TGTGCCAGCAGTCGTTTGGCGGACAGGTGGTCTTCTGGGGCCAACGTCCTGACTTTC. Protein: CASSRLADRWSSGANVLTF.

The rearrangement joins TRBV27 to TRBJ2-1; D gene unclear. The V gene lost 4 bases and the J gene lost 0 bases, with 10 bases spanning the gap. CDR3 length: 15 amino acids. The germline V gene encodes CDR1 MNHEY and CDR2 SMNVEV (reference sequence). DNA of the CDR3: TGTGCCAGCAGTTCCACTCAAAGCTCCTACAATGAGCAGTTCTTC. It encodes CASSSTQSSYNEQFF.

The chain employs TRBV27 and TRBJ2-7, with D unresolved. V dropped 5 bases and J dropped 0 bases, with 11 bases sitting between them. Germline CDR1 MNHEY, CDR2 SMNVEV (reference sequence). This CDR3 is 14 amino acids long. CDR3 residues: CASSLGFDSYEQYF. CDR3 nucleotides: TGTGCCAGCAGTCTTGGGTTCGACTCCTACGAGCAGTACTTC.

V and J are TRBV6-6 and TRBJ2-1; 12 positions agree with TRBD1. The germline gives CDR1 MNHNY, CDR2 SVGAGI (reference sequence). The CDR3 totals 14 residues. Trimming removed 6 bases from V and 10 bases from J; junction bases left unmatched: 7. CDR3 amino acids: CASSPGTGGQEQFF. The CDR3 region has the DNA TGTGCCAGCAGCCCCGGGACAGGGGGCCAAGAGCAGTTCTTC.

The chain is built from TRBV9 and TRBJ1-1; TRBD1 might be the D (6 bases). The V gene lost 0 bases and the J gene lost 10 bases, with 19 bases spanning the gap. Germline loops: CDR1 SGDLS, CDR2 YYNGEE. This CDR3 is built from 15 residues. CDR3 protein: CASSVGSNPGARAFF. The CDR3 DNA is TGTGCCAGCAGCGTAGGATCAAACCCGGGGGCGCGAGCTTTCTTT.

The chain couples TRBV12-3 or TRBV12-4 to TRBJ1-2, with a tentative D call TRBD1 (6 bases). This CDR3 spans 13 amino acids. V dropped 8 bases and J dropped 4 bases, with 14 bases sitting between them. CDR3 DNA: TGTGCCAGCGCTACAGGGTTAGGCTATGGCTACACCTTC. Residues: CASATGLGYGYTF.

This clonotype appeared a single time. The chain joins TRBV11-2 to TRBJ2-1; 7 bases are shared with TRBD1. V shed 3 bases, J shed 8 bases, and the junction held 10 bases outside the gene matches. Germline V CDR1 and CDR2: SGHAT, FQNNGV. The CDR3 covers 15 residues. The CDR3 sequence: CASSFGPTGADEQFF. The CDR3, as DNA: TGTGCCAGCAGCTTCGGACCTACAGGGGCTGATGAGCAGTTCTTC.

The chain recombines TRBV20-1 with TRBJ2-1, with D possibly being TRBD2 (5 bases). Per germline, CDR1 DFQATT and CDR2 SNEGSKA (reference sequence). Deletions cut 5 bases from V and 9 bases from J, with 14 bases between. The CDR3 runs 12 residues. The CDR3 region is CSAYTAGVEQFF. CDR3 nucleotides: TGCAGTGCTTACACCGCCGGGGTTGAGCAGTTCTTC.

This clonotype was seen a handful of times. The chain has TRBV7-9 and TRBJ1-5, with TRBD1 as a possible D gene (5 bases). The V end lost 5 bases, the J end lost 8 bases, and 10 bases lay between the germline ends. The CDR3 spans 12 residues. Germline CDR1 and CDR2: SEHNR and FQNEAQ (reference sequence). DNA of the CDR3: TGTGCCAGCAGCCTTGGGGGGGAGCCCCAGCATTTT. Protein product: CASSLGGEPQHF.

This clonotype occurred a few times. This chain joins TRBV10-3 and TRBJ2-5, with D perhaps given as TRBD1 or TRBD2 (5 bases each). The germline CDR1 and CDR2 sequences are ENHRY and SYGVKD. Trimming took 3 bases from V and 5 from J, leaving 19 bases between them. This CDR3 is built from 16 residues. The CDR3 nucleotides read TGTGCCATCAGTGAAAGGGGAGTAGATGGTGGGGAGACCCAGTACTTC. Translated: CAISERGVDGGETQYF.

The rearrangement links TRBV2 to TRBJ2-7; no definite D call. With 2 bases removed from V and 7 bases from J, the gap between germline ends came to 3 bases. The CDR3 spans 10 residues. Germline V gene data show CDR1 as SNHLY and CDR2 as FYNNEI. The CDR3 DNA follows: TGTGCCAGCAGTGAATGGGAGCAGTACTTC. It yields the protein CASSEWEQYF.

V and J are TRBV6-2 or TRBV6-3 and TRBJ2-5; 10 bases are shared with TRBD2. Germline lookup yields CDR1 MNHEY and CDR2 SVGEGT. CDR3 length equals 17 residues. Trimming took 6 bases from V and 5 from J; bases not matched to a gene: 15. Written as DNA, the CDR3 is TGTGCCAGCAGCCAATGGAAAGCGGGGGGGCCTCCTGAGACCCAGTACTTC. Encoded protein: CASSQWKAGGPPETQYF.

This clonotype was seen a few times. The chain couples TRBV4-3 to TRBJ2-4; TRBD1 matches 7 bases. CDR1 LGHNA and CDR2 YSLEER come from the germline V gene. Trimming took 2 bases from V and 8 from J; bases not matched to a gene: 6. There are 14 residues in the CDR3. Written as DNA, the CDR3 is TGCGCCAGCAGCCAATTCGGGACAGCGGACATTCAGTACTTC. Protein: CASSQFGTADIQYF.

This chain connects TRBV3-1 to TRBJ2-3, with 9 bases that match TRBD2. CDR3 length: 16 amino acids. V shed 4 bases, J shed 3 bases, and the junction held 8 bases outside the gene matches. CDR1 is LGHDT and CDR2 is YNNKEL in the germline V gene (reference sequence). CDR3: CASSRGLARLTDTQYF. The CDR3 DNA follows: TGTGCCAGCAGCCGCGGACTAGCGAGGCTGACAGATACGCAGTATTTT.

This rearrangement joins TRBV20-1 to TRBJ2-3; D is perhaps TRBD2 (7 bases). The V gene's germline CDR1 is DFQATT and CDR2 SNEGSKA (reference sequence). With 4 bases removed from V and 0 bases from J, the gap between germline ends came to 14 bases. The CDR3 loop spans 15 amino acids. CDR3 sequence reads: CSANPRGASTDTQYF. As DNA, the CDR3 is TGCAGTGCTAACCCCCGGGGGGCAAGCACAGATACGCAGTATTTT.

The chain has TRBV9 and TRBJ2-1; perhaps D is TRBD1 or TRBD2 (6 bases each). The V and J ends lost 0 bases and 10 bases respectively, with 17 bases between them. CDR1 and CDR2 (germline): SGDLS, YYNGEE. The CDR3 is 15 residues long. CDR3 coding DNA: TGTGCCAGCAGCGTAGTAGGGGGAGGAAACCCCGAGCAGTTCTTC. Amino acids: CASSVVGGGNPEQFF.

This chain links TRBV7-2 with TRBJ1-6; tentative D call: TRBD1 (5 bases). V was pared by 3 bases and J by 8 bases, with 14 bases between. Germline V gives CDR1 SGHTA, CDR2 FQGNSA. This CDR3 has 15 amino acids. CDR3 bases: TGTGCCAGCAGCTTTGGGGCGCGACCAGATTCACCCCTCCACTTT. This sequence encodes CASSFGARPDSPLHF.

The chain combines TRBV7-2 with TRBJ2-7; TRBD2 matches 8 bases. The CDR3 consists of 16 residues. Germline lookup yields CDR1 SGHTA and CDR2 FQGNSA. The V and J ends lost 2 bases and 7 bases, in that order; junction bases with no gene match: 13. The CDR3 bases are TGTGCCAGCAGCTTATCCGGGAGGGTGTCCTACAATGAGCAGTACTTC. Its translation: CASSLSGRVSYNEQYF.

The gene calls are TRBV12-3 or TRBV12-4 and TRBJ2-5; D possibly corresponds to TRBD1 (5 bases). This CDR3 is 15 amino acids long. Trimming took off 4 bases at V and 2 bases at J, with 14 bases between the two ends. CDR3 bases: TGTGCCAGCAGTTCAGGGTACGATGGTCAAGAGACCCAGTACTTC. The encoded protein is CASSSGYDGQETQYF.

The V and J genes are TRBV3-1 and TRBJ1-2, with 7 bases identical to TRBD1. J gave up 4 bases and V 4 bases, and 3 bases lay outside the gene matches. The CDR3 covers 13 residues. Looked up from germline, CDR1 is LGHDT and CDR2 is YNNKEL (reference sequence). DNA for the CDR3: TGTGCCAGCAGCCGAGCAGGGGGCTATGGCTACACCTTC. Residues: CASSRAGGYGYTF.

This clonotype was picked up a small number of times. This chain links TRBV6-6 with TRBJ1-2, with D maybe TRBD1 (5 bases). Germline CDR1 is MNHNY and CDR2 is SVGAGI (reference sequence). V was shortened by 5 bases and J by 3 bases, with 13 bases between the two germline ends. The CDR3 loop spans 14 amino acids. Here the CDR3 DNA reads TGTGCCAGCAGTCAAATCGGGACGCACTATGGCTACACCTTC. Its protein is CASSQIGTHYGYTF.

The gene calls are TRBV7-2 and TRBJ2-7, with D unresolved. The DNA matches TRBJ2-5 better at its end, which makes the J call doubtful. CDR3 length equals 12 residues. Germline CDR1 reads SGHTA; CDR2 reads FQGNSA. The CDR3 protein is CASSSDEETQYF. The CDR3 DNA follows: TGTGCCAGCAGCTCCGACGAAGAGACCCAGTACTTC.